Sequencing of this T cell receptor beta chain was carried out in a study of lymphopenia after photon versus proton radiotherapy. In regard to this clone: Its antigen remains unknown.

V gave up 4 bases and J gave up 1 base, with 8 bases separating them. The CDR3 has 14 residues. Germline V gene data show CDR1 as SGHRS and CDR2 as YFSETQ. The study, taken as a whole, reports: Larger post-nadir TCR diversity loss correlated inversely with survival in deceased patients. After lymphocyte nadir, photon-treated repertoires showed oligoclonal expansion, especially CD8+ Temra.

Some clones are missing from TCRdb's copy, which holds only in-frame ones; the method was immunoSEQ multiplex PCR. Of 77,000 or so clones listed, about 86% are singletons. This specimen was peripheral blood, taken from a patient treated with proton-based radiotherapy. This receptor was obtained from a man aged 55 to 70 with pancreatic cancer. This sequence joins TRBV5-1 and TRBJ2-2; D may be TRBD1 (5 bases). The CDR3 here is CASSRTGNTGELFF. DNA of the CDR3: TGCGCCAGCAGCCGCACAGGGAACACCGGGGAGCTGTTTTTT.